The 18 T cell receptor beta chains given below trace back to one sample, sequenced in a study of T cell responses to AZD1222 COVID-19 vaccine. Produced via immunoSEQ multiplex PCR; TCRdb's table is partial and in-frame only. The sample has 170,000 or so clones, 75% to 95% seen once; the top ten hold roughly 3.1%. The specimen comprised peripheral blood, sampled on day 0 of AZD1222 vaccination. These receptors all stem from an adult in good health.

The CDR3 coding sequence is TGTGCCATCAATGCGGGGCCAGGGGGTGCTGAAAAACTGTTTTTT. This encodes CAINAGPGGAEKLFF. The chain employs TRBV10-3 and TRBJ1-4; TRBD1 aligns across 7 bases. CDR1 ENHRY and CDR2 SYGVKD come from the germline V gene. The CDR3 is 15 amino acids. V shed 7 bases and J 7 bases; nucleotides not matched to a gene: 12.

The CDR3, as DNA: TGTGCCAGCAGCTCTGAGACAGGGGGGCACACTGAAGCTTTCTTT. Its translation: CASSSETGGHTEAFF. The J gene is TRBJ1-1, the V gene TRBV7-2, with 9 bases identical to TRBD1. The trim removed 4 bases at V and 3 bases at J, leaving 6 bases unmatched. The CDR3 consists of 15 residues. Germline CDR1 SGHTA, CDR2 FQGNSA.

The chain recombines TRBV2 with TRBJ1-2, with a weak D call TRBD1 (6 bases). This CDR3 region has 18 residues. The V end was cut by 1 base, the J end by 0 bases, with 18 bases between. Germline-derived CDR1 and CDR2 are SNHLY and FYNNEI. The CDR3 DNA reads as TGTGCCAGCAGTGAAGAAAAGGACAGCCTGTCTACTAACTATGGCTACACCTTC. This codes for CASSEEKDSLSTNYGYTF.

The rearrangement links TRBV30 to TRBJ2-6; tentative D call: TRBD2 (6 bases). The CDR3 length is 15 residues. With 3 bases removed from V and 4 bases from J, the gap between germline ends came to 13 bases. The germline V gene has CDR1 GTSNPN and CDR2 SVGIG (reference sequence). The CDR3 reads CAWRAGGYGANVLTF. As DNA, the CDR3 is TGTGCCTGGAGGGCCGGAGGGTACGGGGCCAACGTCCTGACTTTC. Full variable domain (remainder filled in from reference TRBV30 and TRBJ2-6): SQTIHQWPATLVQPVGSPLSLECTVEGTSNPNLYWYRQAAGRGLQLLFYSVGIGQISSEVPQNLSASRPQDRQFILSSKKLLLSDSGFYLCAWRAGGYGANVLTFGAGSRLTVL.

V is TRBV5-4 and J is TRBJ2-1; 8 bases line up with TRBD2. Germline values: CDR1 SGHNT, CDR2 YYREEE (reference sequence). CDR3 length: 15 amino acids. With V trimmed by 2 bases and J by 7 bases, 8 bases remained unmatched. The CDR3 loop is CASSFLGGAKNEQFF. The DNA of the CDR3 is TGTGCCAGCAGCTTCCTCGGGGGGGCCAAAAATGAGCAGTTCTTC.

This chain links TRBV7-9 with TRBJ1-2; 7 bases agree with TRBD1. V dropped 4 bases and J dropped 3; count of bases not matched to a gene: 5. The CDR3 loop spans 14 amino acids. Per germline, CDR1 SEHNR and CDR2 FQNEAQ (reference sequence). The CDR3 DNA sequence: TGTGCCAGCAGCTCGGAGACAGGGTACTATGGCTACACCTTC. Encoded protein: CASSSETGYYGYTF.

CDR3 DNA: TGTGCCAGCTCACCAATCGCAGGGGGCGCTCCTGAAAAACTGTTTTTT. Amino acid sequence: CASSPIAGGAPEKLFF. This chain joins TRBV18 and TRBJ1-4; TRBD1 agrees at 8 bases. The V gene's germline CDR1 is KGHSH and CDR2 LQKENI. CDR3 size: 16 residues. Germline trimming cut 2 bases from V and 7 bases from J; bases unmatched to any gene: 9. The full variable domain, rest sourced from reference TRBV18 and TRBJ1-4, is NAGVMQNPRHLVRRRGQEARLRCSPMKGHSHVYWYRQLPEEGLKFMVYLQKENIIDESGMPKERFSAEFPKEGPSILRIQQVVRGDSAAYFCASSPIAGGAPEKLFFGSGTQLSVL.

J is TRBJ2-2 and V is TRBV4-3; D is possibly TRBD2 (5 bases). Per the germline V gene, CDR1 is LGHNA and CDR2 is YSLEER. V was shortened by 0 bases and J by 3 bases, with 11 bases between the two germline ends. The CDR3 sequence is 16 residues long. The CDR3 region is CASSQEEGIYTGELFF. The CDR3 nucleotides read TGCGCCAGCAGCCAAGAAGAGGGCATATACACCGGGGAGCTGTTTTTT.

The J gene is TRBJ1-1, the V gene TRBV18; maybe TRBD1 (5 bases). Germline V gene lookup returns CDR1 KGHSH and CDR2 LQKENI. The CDR3 consists of 15 residues. The V end was cut by 1 base, the J end by 3 bases, with 12 bases between. The CDR3 reads CASSPLNGGDTEAFF. Written as DNA, the CDR3 is TGTGCCAGCTCACCACTTAACGGAGGGGACACTGAAGCTTTCTTT.

The chain carries TRBV6-6 and TRBJ2-1, with 10 bases lining up with TRBD2. V was pared by 9 bases and J by 9 bases, with 5 bases of the junction left unmatched. Germline loops: CDR1 MNHNY, CDR2 SVGAGI (reference sequence). The CDR3 runs 12 residues. The CDR3 bases are TGTGCCAGTACTGGGACTAGCGTTGAGCAGTTCTTC. This translates into CASTGTSVEQFF.

CDR3 loop: CASRRTGGRVNTEAFF. Written as DNA, the CDR3 is TGCGCCAGCAGGAGGACAGGGGGAAGGGTGAACACTGAAGCTTTCTTT. The chain couples TRBV23-1 to TRBJ1-1; 10 bases fit TRBD1. TRBV23-1 carries the ORF label, with uncertain function. This CDR3 is built from 16 residues. V dropped 6 bases and J dropped 0; count of bases not matched to a gene: 7.

The chain links TRBV29-1 to TRBJ1-2, with D unresolved. With 3 bases removed from V and 4 bases from J, the gap between germline ends came to 12 bases. Germline loops: CDR1 SQVTM, CDR2 ANQGSEA. The CDR3 length is 13 residues. CDR3 sequence: CSVELDGAYGYTF. Written as DNA, the CDR3 is TGCAGCGTTGAGCTCGACGGAGCCTATGGCTACACCTTC. Supplemented by reference TRBV29-1 and TRBJ1-2, the full variable domain reads SAVISQKPSRDICQRGTSLTIQCQVDSQVTMMFWYRQQPGQSLTLIATANQGSEATYESGFVIDKFPISRPNLTFSTLTVSNMSPEDSSIYLCSVELDGAYGYTFGSGTRLTVV.

The gene calls are TRBV5-8 and TRBJ2-1; D not resolved. Germline assignment: CDR1 SGHTS and CDR2 YDEGEE. V was trimmed by 2 bases and J by 0 bases, leaving 9 bases between them. This CDR3 region has 15 residues. The DNA for the CDR3 is TGTGCCAGCAGCTTAGAGGCCAGCTCCTACAATGAGCAGTTCTTC. Its protein product is CASSLEASSYNEQFF.

A few counts support this clone. The gene calls are TRBV25-1 and TRBJ2-7; D call uncertain. This CDR3 contains 12 residues. Deletions cut 0 bases from V and 6 bases from J, with 6 bases between. CDR1 is MGHDK, CDR2 SYGVNS, per germline. The CDR3 coding sequence is TGTGCCAGCAGTGAATATTGGAGCGAGCAGTACTTC. Its protein is CASSEYWSEQYF.

CDR3: CASSQLQGTSVEQFF. CDR3 nucleotide sequence: TGTGCCAGCAGCCAACTCCAAGGGACTAGCGTCGAGCAGTTCTTC. The chain couples TRBV14 to TRBJ2-1; 10 positions match TRBD2. Trimming at V came to 2 bases and at J to 10 bases, leaving 8 bases not matched to a gene. Germline CDR1 SGHDN, CDR2 FVKESK. There are 15 residues in the CDR3.

The chain has TRBV3-1 (or the pseudogene TRBV3-2) and TRBJ1-5; D is possibly TRBD1 (6 bases). V was trimmed by 2 bases and J by 4 bases, leaving 12 bases between them. Germline assignment: CDR1 LGHDT and CDR2 YNNKEL (reference sequence). The CDR3 totals 15 residues. In nucleotides, the CDR3 is TGTGCCAGCAGCCAAAGTGGCAGGGGAAATCAGCCCCAGCATTTT. As protein: CASSQSGRGNQPQHF.

This clone was detected only a few times. Other DNA sequences within the sample encode an identical CDR3. The chain uses TRBV6-2 or TRBV6-3 and TRBJ1-5; a weak D match, TRBD1 (5 bases). The CDR3 is 13 residues long. CDR1 MNHEY and CDR2 SVGEGT come from the germline V gene. With 4 bases removed from V and 1 base from J, the gap between germline ends came to 5 bases. The CDR3 reads CASSWGSNQPQHF. The CDR3 DNA reads as TGTGCCAGCAGTTGGGGGAGCAATCAGCCCCAGCATTTT.

In its sample, this clone was seen once. The rearrangement links TRBV7-2 to TRBJ1-4; 10 nucleotides align to TRBD1. V shed 3 bases, J shed 7 bases, and the junction held 5 bases outside the gene matches. Germline lookup yields CDR1 SGHTA and CDR2 FQGNSA. The CDR3 spans 15 residues. The CDR3 sequence: CASSFATGGGEKLFF. The CDR3 coding sequence is TGTGCCAGCAGCTTCGCGACAGGGGGCGGTGAAAAACTGTTTTTT.